The 12 T cell receptor beta chains below come from one sample, sequenced in a study of Ad26.COV2.S vaccination and SARS-CoV-2 variants. TCRdb's table, derived via immunoSEQ multiplex PCR, lists solely in-frame clones and lacks some. The sample yields hundreds of thousands of clones, 86% seen once. Treatment of the sample: around 19 received Ad26.COV2.S at low or high dose, single or two shots; several received placebo; per-sample allocation not given. Specimens were obtained on day 63 following the first vaccine or placebo injection. The sequencing used peripheral blood, collected in a trial of Ad26.COV2.S vaccine versus placebo. The receptors shown here come from a person aged 18 to 59 who received the Ad26.COV2.S COVID-19 vaccine or a placebo.

As for this clone: The same CDR3 is also encoded by other DNA sequences in this sample. The rearrangement uses TRBV2 and TRBJ2-7; TRBD1 might be the D (5 bases). V lost 2 bases and J lost 4, with 6 bases in between. The CDR3 runs 12 residues. Germline assignment: CDR1 SNHLY and CDR2 FYNNEI. The CDR3 DNA is TGTGCCAGCAGTGAACAGGGTTACGAGCAGTACTTC. This gives the protein CASSEQGYEQYF.

The rearrangement joins TRBV6-2 or TRBV6-3 to TRBJ1-1, with 8 bases identical to TRBD1. The ends lost 4 bases at V and 5 bases at J; junction bases unmatched: 3. The CDR3 spans 13 residues. Germline-derived CDR1 and CDR2 are MNHEY and SVGEGT. The CDR3 DNA reads TGTGCCAGCAGTTTTGACAGGGGAACTGAAGCTTTCTTT. The encoded protein is CASSFDRGTEAFF.

CDR3 sequence reads: CAIRDPGTQQFF. Here the CDR3 DNA reads TGTGCCATCAGGGACCCCGGGACGCAGCAGTTCTTC. The V gene is TRBV10-3, the J gene TRBJ2-1; D might be TRBD1 or TRBD2, each matching 5 bases. With 6 bases removed from V and 11 bases from J, the gap between germline ends came to 14 bases. Germline-derived CDR1 and CDR2 are ENHRY and SYGVKD. The length of the CDR3 is 12 residues.

The rearrangement uses TRBV27 and TRBJ2-3; D may be TRBD1 (6 bases). Germline assignment: CDR1 MNHEY and CDR2 SMNVEV (reference sequence). There are 14 residues in the CDR3. With 3 bases removed from V and 7 bases from J, the gap between germline ends came to 14 bases. CDR3 region: CASSFGGPRYTQYF. CDR3 nucleotide sequence: TGTGCCAGCAGTTTTGGGGGCCCCAGATATACGCAGTATTTT.

This chain uses TRBV9 with TRBJ1-3, with D possibly being TRBD1 (6 bases). CDR3 length: 17 amino acids. From germline, CDR1 is SGDLS and CDR2 YYNGEE. V lost 0 bases and J 0 bases, leaving 13 bases between the germline ends. CDR3 region: CASSVGGLGGSGNTIYF. For the CDR3, the DNA is TGTGCCAGCAGCGTAGGGGGTTTAGGGGGCTCTGGAAACACCATATATTTT.

The chain uses TRBV12-3 or TRBV12-4 and TRBJ1-1; D uncertain. This CDR3 region has 13 residues. Trimming took 4 bases from V and 1 from J, leaving 7 bases between them. The CDR3 here is CASSSRQNTEAFF. The CDR3 DNA follows: TGTGCCAGCAGTTCCCGACAGAACACTGAAGCTTTCTTT.

The chain recombines TRBV19 with TRBJ2-7; the match to TRBD2 covers 10 bases. The V gene end was trimmed by 6 bases and the J gene end by 2 bases; junction bases not matched to a gene: 1. From germline, CDR1 is LNHDA and CDR2 SQIVND (reference sequence). This CDR3 spans 13 amino acids. For the CDR3, the DNA is TGTGCCAGTAGCGGACTAGCGGCCTACGAGCAGTACTTC. Its translation is CASSGLAAYEQYF.

CDR3 in DNA: TGTGCCAGCATCGGCGGGGAGCTGTTTTTT. Its translation is CASIGGELFF. This chain links TRBV2 with TRBJ2-2; D ambiguous. Looked up from germline, CDR1 is SNHLY and CDR2 is FYNNEI. The CDR3 covers 10 residues. V lost 7 bases and J lost 7, with 4 bases in between.

The chain employs TRBV11-1 and TRBJ2-7; 10 positions match TRBD2. Looked up from germline, CDR1 is SGHAT and CDR2 is FQDESV (reference sequence). With V trimmed by 5 bases and J by 4 bases, 2 bases remained unmatched. This CDR3 is 13 amino acids long. The CDR3 DNA is TGTGCCAGCAGCGTGGGACTAGCGTACGAGCAGTACTTC. Encoded protein: CASSVGLAYEQYF.

The rearrangement joins TRBV7-9 to TRBJ2-1; D not certain. Trimming removed 4 bases from V and 7 bases from J, with 17 bases in between. CDR1 is SEHNR, CDR2 FQNEAQ, per germline (reference sequence). The CDR3 spans 15 residues. CDR3 loop: CASSSRVRLVNEQFF. For the CDR3, the DNA is TGTGCCAGCAGCTCCCGGGTCCGCTTGGTAAATGAGCAGTTCTTC.

The chain uses TRBV27 and TRBJ2-7, with 7 positions matching TRBD1. CDR3 length: 14 amino acids. J lost 0 bases, V lost 5 bases, and 4 bases had no gene match. Germline CDR1 MNHEY, CDR2 SMNVEV (reference sequence). This CDR3 reads CASSPWDSSYEQYF. Written as DNA, the CDR3 is TGTGCCAGCAGTCCTTGGGACAGCTCCTACGAGCAGTACTTC.

This chain joins TRBV7-8 and TRBJ2-2, with D possibly TRBD2 on 6 matching bases. Germline CDR1 reads SGHVS; CDR2 reads FQNEAQ. Deletions cut 0 bases from V and 6 bases from J, with 17 bases between. The CDR3 has 17 residues. The CDR3 region has the DNA TGTGCCAGCAGCTTAGCTCCTCTAGCGACGGTCTCCGGGGAGCTGTTTTTT. This sequence encodes CASSLAPLATVSGELFF.